This T cell receptor (beta chain) was sequenced in a study of shared clonotypes between healthy human individuals. This clone was recorded only once. Generated by immunoSEQ multiplex PCR, the TCRdb table keeps only in-frame clones and is missing some. The sample holds about 2 million clones, around 95% seen once. Sequenced: naive CD4+ T cells sorted from blood. Sample subset: CD45RA+ positively selected. The receptor comes from a man aged 18 to 29 in good health.

CDR3 loop: CASSVDPRASSYEQYF. The CDR3 region has the DNA TGTGCCAGCAGCGTAGATCCCAGGGCGAGCTCCTACGAGCAGTACTTC. The chain joins TRBV9 to TRBJ2-7, with D possibly TRBD1 on 5 matching bases. Germline CDR1 reads SGDLS; CDR2 reads YYNGEE. This CDR3 has 16 amino acids. The germline V and J ends were trimmed by 0 bases and 0 bases, with 13 bases remaining between them.